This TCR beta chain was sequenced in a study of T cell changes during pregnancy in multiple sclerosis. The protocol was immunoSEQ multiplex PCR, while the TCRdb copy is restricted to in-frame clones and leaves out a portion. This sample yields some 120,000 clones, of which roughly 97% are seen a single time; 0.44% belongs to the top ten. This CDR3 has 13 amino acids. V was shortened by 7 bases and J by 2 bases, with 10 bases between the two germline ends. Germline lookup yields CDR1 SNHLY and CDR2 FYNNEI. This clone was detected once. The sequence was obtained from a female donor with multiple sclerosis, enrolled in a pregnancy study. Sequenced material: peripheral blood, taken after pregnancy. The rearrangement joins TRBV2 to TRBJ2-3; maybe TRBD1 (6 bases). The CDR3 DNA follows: TGTGCCAGCACTCAGGGGCCCACAGATACGCAGTATTTT. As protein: CASTQGPTDTQYF.